The next 22 T cell receptor beta chains were all read from a single sample in a study of OX40 agonist ivuxolimab in advanced cancers. Sequencing used immunoSEQ multiplex PCR; TCRdb keeps in-frame clones, though not all of them. This table holds around 20,000 clones, about four fifths found once. Sequenced material: CD4+ or CD8+ T cells sorted from blood, taken in a trial of the OX40 agonist ivuxolimab. The receptors were sampled from an adult with an advanced solid tumor such as melanoma, head and neck, liver or kidney cancer.

The chain employs TRBV10-2 and TRBJ1-1; D might be TRBD1 (6 bases). The CDR3 extends over 15 amino acids. Germline-derived CDR1 and CDR2 are WSHSY and SAAADI. The germline V and J ends were trimmed by 0 bases and 4 bases, with 12 bases remaining between them. In nucleotides, the CDR3 is TGCGCCAGCAGTGAGTCGAATGGGGGCCGCACTGAAGCTTTCTTT. This gives the protein CASSESNGGRTEAFF.

Points on this clone: At one end the junction does not follow the germline gene, possibly because of a read error. The chain combines TRBV4-2 with TRBJ2-5; TRBD2 matches 10 bases. This CDR3 spans 17 amino acids. The germline CDR1 and CDR2 sequences are LGHNA and YNFKEQ. CDR3 protein: CASSQEGWLAGEEIQYF. The CDR3 bases are TGTGCCAGCAGCCAAGAGGGGTGGCTAGCGGGGGAAGAGATCCAGTACTTC.

This chain joins TRBV4-1 and TRBJ2-6; D not resolved. This CDR3 spans 16 amino acids. Germline V gives CDR1 MGHRA, CDR2 YSYEKL. Trimming pared 0 bases from V and 2 bases from J, leaving 8 bases between. The CDR3 is CASSQDSSPGANVLTF. DNA for the CDR3: TGCGCCAGCAGCCAAGATAGTTCTCCTGGGGCCAACGTCCTGACTTTC.

This chain links TRBV27 with TRBJ2-3; 7 bases match TRBD1. The germline CDR1 and CDR2 sequences are MNHEY and SMNVEV (reference sequence). The CDR3 totals 16 residues. Trimming cost V 4 bases and J 1 base; bases outside gene matches: 8. The CDR3 protein is CASSSPLQGRTDTQYF. CDR3 bases: TGTGCCAGCAGTTCTCCTCTACAGGGGCGCACAGATACGCAGTATTTT.

The J gene is TRBJ2-7, the V gene TRBV5-6; D is ambiguous. V was pared by 1 base and J by 3 bases, with 8 bases between. Germline V gene lookup returns CDR1 SGHDT and CDR2 YYEEEE. The CDR3 is 13 residues long. The CDR3 coding sequence is TGTGCCAGCAGCTTGCCCCACGTCTACGAGCAGTACTTC. Translating gives CASSLPHVYEQYF.

The rearrangement joins TRBV14 to TRBJ2-7; D might be TRBD1 (7 bases). Per the germline V gene, CDR1 is SGHDN and CDR2 is FVKESK. The V end was cut by 1 base, the J end by 4 bases, with 14 bases between. The CDR3 runs 15 residues. The CDR3 bases are TGTGCCAGCAGCCAAGCTCCAGGGGGGTTATACGAGCAGTACTTC. Protein product: CASSQAPGGLYEQYF.

This clone is medium-sized. The gene calls are TRBV6-4 and TRBJ1-1; D is unclear. Trimming shortened V by 0 bases and J by 6 bases, and 8 bases separated the two germline ends. Germline-derived CDR1 and CDR2 are MRHNA and SNTAGT. This CDR3 spans 13 amino acids. CDR3 in DNA: TGTGCCAGCAGTGACTCGACCAACGCTGAAGCTTTCTTT. This sequence encodes CASSDSTNAEAFF.

The chain is built from TRBV4-1 and TRBJ2-1; D not certain. V lost 4 bases, J lost 1 base, and 14 bases lay in between. Germline V gene lookup returns CDR1 MGHRA and CDR2 YSYEKL. The CDR3 consists of 16 residues. The CDR3 sequence is CASSRQMVGSYNEQFF. The CDR3 bases are TGCGCCAGCAGCCGGCAAATGGTTGGTTCCTACAATGAGCAGTTCTTC.

This clone was counted a single time. The CDR3 protein is CASSPGRDGGYYNEQFF. CDR3 in DNA: TGCGCCAGCAGCCCAGGACGGGACGGAGGTTACTACAATGAGCAGTTCTTC. This rearrangement joins TRBV4-3 to TRBJ2-1; D could derive from TRBD1 or TRBD2 (5 bases each). Trimming took 4 bases from V and 3 from J, leaving 19 bases between them. CDR1 and CDR2 (germline): LGHNA, YSLEER. The CDR3 is made up of 17 amino acids.

This chain links TRBV6-5 with TRBJ1-2, with D possibly matching TRBD1 (5 bases). The V end was cut by 4 bases, the J end by 4 bases, with 10 bases between. The CDR3 runs to 13 residues. CDR1 MNHEY and CDR2 SVGAGI come from the germline V gene. This CDR3 reads CASSLEGSYGYTF. Written as DNA, the CDR3 is TGTGCCAGCAGTTTGGAGGGGAGCTATGGCTACACCTTC.

The chain's CDR3 is CASSLSVWDEQFF. Written as DNA, the CDR3 is TGTGCCAGCAGTTTATCGGTGTGGGATGAGCAGTTCTTC. The chain recombines TRBV27 with TRBJ2-1; the D is unclear. The CDR3 loop spans 13 amino acids. V was trimmed by 0 bases and J by 8 bases, leaving 8 bases between them. The germline CDR1 and CDR2 sequences are MNHEY and SMNVEV (reference sequence).

This rearrangement joins TRBV11-2 to TRBJ2-7; 9 bases align to TRBD1. V shed 4 bases and J 5 bases; nucleotides not matched to a gene: 6. CDR1 and CDR2 (germline): SGHAT, FQNNGV. This CDR3 region has 14 residues. CDR3 coding DNA: TGTGCCAGCAGCTGGGCTACAGGGGGCGACGAGCAGTACTTC. Translating it yields CASSWATGGDEQYF.

This chain connects TRBV12-5 to TRBJ2-3; D unresolved. The CDR3 runs to 11 residues. CDR1 is LGHNT, CDR2 FRNRAP, per germline. V was clipped by 2 bases and J by 10 bases, with 7 bases between them. CDR3 nucleotides: TGTGCTAGTGGTTTGCGAGTTGCGCAGTATTTT. Its translation is CASGLRVAQYF.

The rearrangement links TRBV28 to TRBJ2-1, with D possibly matching TRBD2 (5 bases). V was pared by 5 bases and J by 8 bases, with 19 bases between. The CDR3 runs 15 residues. CDR1 and CDR2 from the germline V gene are MDHEN and SYDVKM. The CDR3, as DNA: TGTGCCAGCAGTCCCGTGGGAGTGCGGGTCTATGAGCAGTTCTTC. This gives the protein CASSPVGVRVYEQFF.

CDR3 amino acids: CASSPRMNTEAFF. The DNA of the CDR3 is TGTGCCAGCAGCCCACGGATGAACACTGAAGCTTTCTTT. This chain links TRBV11-3 with TRBJ1-1; D not resolved. CDR3 length equals 13 residues. Deletions cut 5 bases from V and 0 bases from J, with 7 bases between. From germline, CDR1 is SGHNT and CDR2 YENEEA.

The chain employs TRBV4-1 and TRBJ2-1; possibly TRBD1 for D (7 bases). V lost 4 bases to trimming and J lost 3 bases, with 16 bases between them. The CDR3 consists of 16 residues. The germline V gene encodes CDR1 MGHRA and CDR2 YSYEKL. The CDR3 coding sequence is TGCGCCAGCAGCCTCATGGCGGGGACAGTCTACAATGAGCAGTTCTTC. This codes for CASSLMAGTVYNEQFF.

V usage is TRBV27 and J usage is TRBJ2-3; 7 bases are shared with TRBD2. From germline, CDR1 is MNHEY and CDR2 SMNVEV (reference sequence). Trimming took 0 bases from V and 1 from J; bases not matched to a gene: 4. The CDR3 runs 16 residues. The CDR3 is CASSLSVAGGTDTQYF. CDR3 DNA: TGTGCCAGCAGTTTATCGGTGGCGGGGGGCACAGATACGCAGTATTTT.

The chain is built from TRBV6-5 and TRBJ2-1; 9 bases are shared with TRBD2. CDR1 MNHEY and CDR2 SVGAGI come from the germline V gene. This CDR3 is built from 14 residues. Trimming at V came to 6 bases and at J to 0 bases, leaving 0 bases not matched to a gene. The chain's CDR3 is CASRRGGSYNEQFF. The CDR3 DNA sequence: TGTGCCAGCAGGCGGGGGGGCTCCTACAATGAGCAGTTCTTC.

The chain has TRBV9 and TRBJ2-2; 7 bases line up with TRBD2. J lost 3 bases, V lost 0 bases, and 5 bases had no gene match. The CDR3 contains 16 residues. The germline V gene encodes CDR1 SGDLS and CDR2 YYNGEE. DNA of the CDR3: TGTGCCAGCAGCGTAGTTGGACTAGGGCACACCGGGGAGCTGTTTTTT. Amino acid sequence: CASSVVGLGHTGELFF.

The chain combines TRBV27 with TRBJ2-3, with 10 bases aligning to TRBD2. Germline CDR1 MNHEY, CDR2 SMNVEV (reference sequence). This CDR3 contains 16 residues. The V segment lost 2 bases and the J segment 1 base; nucleotides outside the gene matches: 3. The CDR3 nucleotides read TGTGCCAGCAGTTTAAGGGGGACTAGCGGCACAGATACGCAGTATTTT. Protein: CASSLRGTSGTDTQYF.

The chain links TRBV5-1 to TRBJ2-7; D possibly matches TRBD1 or TRBD2 (5 bases each). This CDR3 spans 13 amino acids. CDR1 and CDR2 from the germline V gene are SGHRS and YFSETQ. V lost 3 bases and J lost 0, with 7 bases in between. CDR3 bases: TGCGCCAGCAGCTCGGGACCCTCCTACGAGCAGTACTTC. Protein product: CASSSGPSYEQYF.

V is TRBV6-5 and J is TRBJ2-2, with D hard to call. Germline CDR1 is MNHEY and CDR2 is SVGAGI. V was shortened by 2 bases and J by 0 bases, with 1 base between the two germline ends. There are 13 residues in the CDR3. This CDR3 reads CASSYTNTGELFF. The CDR3 DNA is TGTGCCAGCAGTTACACGAACACCGGGGAGCTGTTTTTT.